What follows are 16 T cell receptor beta chains derived from one specimen sequenced in a study of blood T cells in healthy people across ages. Then a second PCR, running roughly 7 to 11 cycles, was carried out with a sample-barcoded 5' primer and a J-beta primer mix. MiXCR was run by TCRdb on the 5' RACE reads, yielding one entry per CDR3 protein. The repertoire consists of roughly 1.6 million distinct CDR3 sequences, with about 35% occurring once and the leading ten covering about 11%. The specimen was blood. These receptors were obtained from a woman aged 25-40 years in good health.

The chain carries TRBV27 and TRBJ2-3, with 9 bases aligning to TRBD2. CDR3 size: 15 residues. Germline CDR1 and CDR2: MNHEY and SMNVEV (reference sequence). J gave up 6 bases and V 5 bases, and 9 bases lay outside the gene matches. This CDR3 is CASSKPGLAEDTQYF. For the CDR3, the DNA is TGTGCCAGCAGTAAGCCGGGACTAGCAGAGGATACGCAGTATTTT.

The chain carries TRBV5-1 and TRBJ1-1; D unresolved. CDR1 SGHRS and CDR2 YFSETQ come from the germline V gene. This CDR3 has 13 amino acids. With 0 bases removed from V and 5 bases from J, the gap between germline ends came to 8 bases. This CDR3 reads CASSLVSSTEAFF. The DNA for the CDR3 is TGCGCCAGCAGCTTGGTCTCGTCTACTGAAGCTTTCTTT.

In this sample, this clonotype turned up a few times. The V and J genes are TRBV15 and TRBJ2-3; D gene ambiguous. This CDR3 is built from 13 residues. Per germline, CDR1 LNHNV and CDR2 YYDKDF (reference sequence). The V and J ends lost 6 bases and 5 bases respectively, with 12 bases between them. CDR3 sequence reads: CATRHLRGDTQYF. CDR3 nucleotide sequence: TGTGCCACCAGACACCTCAGAGGAGATACGCAGTATTTT.

The chain carries TRBV9 and TRBJ2-5; D remains unclear. Per germline, CDR1 SGDLS and CDR2 YYNGEE. The CDR3 is 18 amino acids. Trimming took 4 bases from V and 0 from J, leaving 22 bases between them. This chain's CDR3 is CASSPRSVQQTYQETQYF. As DNA, the CDR3 is TGTGCCAGCAGCCCTCGGTCGGTCCAACAAACGTACCAAGAGACCCAGTACTTC.

This clonotype was recorded a few times. The chain uses TRBV5-1 and TRBJ2-3, with a tentative D call TRBD2 (6 bases). The CDR3 contains 17 residues. Trimming cost V 0 bases and J 4 bases, with 18 bases left between them. CDR1 is SGHRS and CDR2 is YFSETQ in the germline V gene. The CDR3 coding sequence is TGCGCCAGCAGCTTGGGGTCTAGCGCCTACCGCCCAGATACGCAGTATTTT. This codes for CASSLGSSAYRPDTQYF.

This rearrangement joins TRBV6-5 to TRBJ2-1; D might be TRBD1 (6 bases). CDR3 size: 16 residues. V was clipped by 4 bases and J by 3 bases, with 16 bases between them. Looked up from germline, CDR1 is MNHEY and CDR2 is SVGAGI. The CDR3 DNA is TGTGCCAGCAGTTGGGACCGCAGGGGTCTCTACAATGAGCAGTTCTTC. This translates into CASSWDRRGLYNEQFF.

With respect to this clonotype: A read error is possible here, since a much larger clone lies one base away. J is TRBJ2-7 and V is TRBV29-1, with a tentative D call TRBD2 (5 bases). The CDR3 sequence is 15 residues long. Germline CDR1 SQVTM, CDR2 ANQGSEA. The CDR3 reads CSVGWILGSSHEQYF. The CDR3, as DNA: TGCAGCGTTGGGTGGATCTTGGGGAGCTCCCACGAGCAGTACTTC.

This clonotype was seen a handful of times. This chain connects TRBV4-1 to TRBJ2-3; unclear D gene. This CDR3 has 15 residues. Germline CDR1 reads MGHRA; CDR2 reads YSYEKL. Trimming removed 4 bases at V and 2 bases at J, with 13 bases between. This chain's CDR3 is CASSRPGHDTDTQYF. CDR3 nucleotide sequence: TGCGCCAGCAGCCGACCCGGGCACGACACAGATACGCAGTATTTT.

This clonotype was seen more than once but under ten times. The V and J genes are TRBV27 and TRBJ2-2; D unresolved. Trimming removed 7 bases from V and 0 bases from J, with 18 bases in between. The length of the CDR3 is 17 residues. Germline assignment: CDR1 MNHEY and CDR2 SMNVEV (reference sequence). As DNA, the CDR3 is TGTGCCAGCATTCCTCTAGGTAGTCCGTCGAACACCGGGGAGCTGTTTTTT. Its translation is CASIPLGSPSNTGELFF.

The gene calls are TRBV5-4 and TRBJ2-1; no clear D gene. This CDR3 is built from 14 residues. Trimming left V 0 bases short and J 7 bases short, with 11 bases between. The germline gives CDR1 SGHNT, CDR2 YYREEE (reference sequence). CDR3 bases: TGTGCCAGCAGCTTGGAGGTTAACCGGAATGAGCAGTTCTTC. Translating it yields CASSLEVNRNEQFF.

The chain has TRBV7-2 and TRBJ1-5; D not resolved. CDR1 and CDR2 from the germline V gene are SGHTA and FQGNSA. The CDR3 sequence is 14 residues long. V was cut by 4 bases and J by 6 bases, with 13 bases left in between. CDR3 coding DNA: TGTGCCAGCAGCTCCGCCCTGGTACCTCAGCCCCAGCATTTT. Its protein product is CASSSALVPQPQHF.

The chain is built from TRBV28 and TRBJ2-5; D uncertain. The DNA matches TRBJ2-7 better at its end, which makes the J call doubtful. The CDR3 has 14 residues. Germline CDR1 and CDR2: MDHEN and SYDVKM. CDR3 sequence: CASSLLGPLGEQYF. The DNA of the CDR3 is TGTGCCAGCAGTTTACTAGGTCCTCTTGGCGAGCAGTACTTC.

The chain joins TRBV4-1 to TRBJ2-3, with TRBD2 matching 12 bases. Germline V gives CDR1 MGHRA, CDR2 YSYEKL. The CDR3 covers 17 residues. Trimming at V came to 1 base and at J to 4 bases, leaving 6 bases not matched to a gene. For the CDR3, the DNA is TGCGCCAGCAGCCAAGGAGGACTAGCGGGACTCGCAGATACGCAGTATTTT. Translating gives CASSQGGLAGLADTQYF.

To note about this clonotype: One end of the junction varies from germline; a read error may be responsible. The chain has TRBV11-2 and TRBJ2-1, with 7 bases matching TRBD2. Looked up from germline, CDR1 is SGHAT and CDR2 is FQNNGV. This CDR3 is built from 14 residues. CDR3 bases: TGTGTCAGCAGCTTAGCGGGCGGCTACAATGAGCAGTTCTTC. This translates into CVSSLAGGYNEQFF.

The J gene is TRBJ2-7, the V gene TRBV11-1, with 14 bases fitting TRBD2. Germline lookup yields CDR1 SGHAT and CDR2 FQDESV (reference sequence). The CDR3 contains 16 residues. Trimming at V came to 5 bases and at J to 3 bases, leaving 6 bases not matched to a gene. CDR3 bases: TGTGCCAGCAGCCCAACCGGGACTAGCGGGGGCTACGAGCAGTACTTC. This codes for CASSPTGTSGGYEQYF.

This clonotype was detected only a few times. The V and J genes are TRBV7-9 and TRBJ1-1; D is uncertain. The CDR3 totals 13 residues. Germline values: CDR1 SEHNR, CDR2 FQNEAQ (reference sequence). Trimming removed 4 bases from V and 1 base from J, with 7 bases in between. CDR3 in DNA: TGTGCCAGCAGCTCACAAACGAACACTGAAGCTTTCTTT. It codes for CASSSQTNTEAFF.